This is a list of T cell receptor beta chains from one sample in a study of blood T cell repertoires in COVID-19. Data came from immunoSEQ multiplex PCR; TCRdb stores just in-frame clones and leaves some out. The sample consists of over 60,000 clones, about nine tenths of them appearing once. The specimen sequenced was peripheral blood. The receptors shown here come from a woman older than 75 with active COVID-19. The CDR3 runs from the conserved cysteine through the conserved F or W. Fields, in order: J gene, clone size, V gene, D gene, CDR3 protein, CDR3 DNA. D genes are given only for firm matches. Only some rows state a clone size, as once, few, many or a class for expanded clones.

TRBJ2-3,once,TRBV10-3,TRBD2,CAISGAGGITDTQYF,TGTGCCATCAGTGGGGCGGGAGGGATCACAGATACGCAGTATTTT
TRBJ2-5,NA,TRBV4-2,TRBD2,CASSQVSSGRPTSAQETQYF,TGTGCCAGCAGCCAAGTATCTAGCGGGAGGCCCACTTCCGCCCAAGAGACCCAGTACTTC
TRBJ2-5,once,TRBV6-5,NA,CASTLTVSEETQYF,TGTGCCAGCACCTTGACAGTGAGTGAAGAGACCCAGTACTTC
TRBJ2-7,NA,TRBV5-1,TRBD2,CASSLGLAGESRQYF,TGCGCCAGCAGCTTGGGACTAGCGGGTGAGTCGAGACAGTACTTC
TRBJ2-2,NA,TRBV12-3/TRBV12-4,TRBD2,CASGTSGTGELFF,TGTGCCAGCGGGACTAGCGGGACCGGGGAGCTGTTTTTT
TRBJ2-4,NA,TRBV3-1/TRBV3-2,NA,CASSPNSPFRVAKNIQYF,TGTGCCAGCAGCCCGAATTCCCCCTTCAGGGTAGCCAAAAACATTCAGTACTTC
TRBJ2-5,once,TRBV3-1/TRBV3-2,NA,CASSNRPGGPGAETQYF,TGTGCCAGCAGCAACCGTCCGGGGGGCCCGGGGGCCGAGACCCAGTACTTC
TRBJ2-5,once,TRBV28,NA,CASSTLRAGGVETQYF,TGTGCCAGCAGTACCCTACGGGCGGGTGGAGTGGAGACCCAGTACTTC
TRBJ1-5,NA,TRBV6-5,TRBD1,CASSPQGARQPQHF,TGTGCCAGCAGTCCACAGGGGGCGAGACAGCCCCAGCATTTT
TRBJ1-6,few,TRBV6-5,NA,CASNALSSYNSPLHF,TGTGCCAGTAACGCGCTGAGCTCCTATAATTCACCCCTCCACTTT